The clone carrying this T cell receptor beta chain was seen more than once but under ten times. No antigen is known for it. CDR3 length equals 15 residues. The V gene lost 1 base and the J gene lost 8 bases, with 15 bases spanning the gap. From germline, CDR1 is KGHDR and CDR2 SFDVKD. The data stem from a study of blood T cells in healthy people across ages. Study observations and caveats: In long-lived donors, naive CD4+ cell counts and diversity exceeded those of aged donors.

A second PCR of 7 to 11 cycles used a sample-barcoded 5' primer and a J-beta primer mix. TCRdb re-analysed the 5' RACE reads in MiXCR, keeping a single row per CDR3 protein. The sample holds just over 1 million distinct CDR3 sequences, 40% to 55% seen once. Material: blood. The receptor was derived from an older woman in good health. The genes are TRBV24-1 and TRBJ2-3, with TRBD1 as a possible D gene (8 bases). CDR3: CATSDFRTGRGTQYF. CDR3 sequence (DNA): TGTGCCACCAGTGATTTTCGGACAGGGAGGGGTACGCAGTATTTT.